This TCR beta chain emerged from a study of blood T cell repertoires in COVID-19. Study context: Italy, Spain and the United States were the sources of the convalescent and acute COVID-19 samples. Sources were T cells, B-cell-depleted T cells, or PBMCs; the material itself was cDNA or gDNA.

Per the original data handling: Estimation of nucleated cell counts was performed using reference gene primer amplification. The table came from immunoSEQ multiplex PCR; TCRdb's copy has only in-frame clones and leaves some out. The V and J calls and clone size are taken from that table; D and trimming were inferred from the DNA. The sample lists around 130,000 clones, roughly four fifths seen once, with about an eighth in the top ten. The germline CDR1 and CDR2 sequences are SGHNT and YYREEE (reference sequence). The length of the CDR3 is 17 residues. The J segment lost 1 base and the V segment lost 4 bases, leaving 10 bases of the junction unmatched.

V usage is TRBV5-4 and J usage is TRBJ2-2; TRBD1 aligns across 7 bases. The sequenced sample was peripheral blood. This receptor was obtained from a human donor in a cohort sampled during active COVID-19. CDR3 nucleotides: TGTGCCAGCAGCGCCGCACAGGGGACACAGAACACCGGGGAGCTGTTTTTT. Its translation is CASSAAQGTQNTGELFF.